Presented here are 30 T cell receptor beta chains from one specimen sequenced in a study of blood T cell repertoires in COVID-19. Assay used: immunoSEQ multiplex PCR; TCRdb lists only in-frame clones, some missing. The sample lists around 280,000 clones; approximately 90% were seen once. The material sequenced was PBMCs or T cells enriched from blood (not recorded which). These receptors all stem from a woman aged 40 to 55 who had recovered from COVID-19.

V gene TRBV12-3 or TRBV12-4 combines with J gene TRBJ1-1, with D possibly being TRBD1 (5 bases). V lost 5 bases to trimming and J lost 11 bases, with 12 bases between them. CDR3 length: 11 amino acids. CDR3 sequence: CASSSGGVAFF. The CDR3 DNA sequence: TGTGCCAGCAGTAGTGGGGGGGTGGCTTTCTTT.

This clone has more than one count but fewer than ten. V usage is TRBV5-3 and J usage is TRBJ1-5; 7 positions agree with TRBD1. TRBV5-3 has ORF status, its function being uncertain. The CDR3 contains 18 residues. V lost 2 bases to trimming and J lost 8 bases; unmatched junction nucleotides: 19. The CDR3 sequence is CARSFPDREGVAWEPQHF. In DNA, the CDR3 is TGTGCCAGAAGCTTCCCCGACAGGGAAGGTGTGGCATGGGAGCCCCAGCATTTT.

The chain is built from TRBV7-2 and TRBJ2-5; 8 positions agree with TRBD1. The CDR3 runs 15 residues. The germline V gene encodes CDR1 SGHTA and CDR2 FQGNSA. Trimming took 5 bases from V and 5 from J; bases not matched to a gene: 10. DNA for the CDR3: TGTGCCAGCAGCACTAGGACGGACAGGGCCGAGACCCAGTACTTC. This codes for CASSTRTDRAETQYF.

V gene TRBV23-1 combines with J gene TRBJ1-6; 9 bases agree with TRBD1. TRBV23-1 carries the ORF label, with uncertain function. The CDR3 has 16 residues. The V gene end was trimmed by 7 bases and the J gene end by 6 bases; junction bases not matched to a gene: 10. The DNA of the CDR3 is TGCGCCAGCAACAGTCTGCCGGGACAGGGTAATTCACCCCTCCACTTT. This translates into CASNSLPGQGNSPLHF.

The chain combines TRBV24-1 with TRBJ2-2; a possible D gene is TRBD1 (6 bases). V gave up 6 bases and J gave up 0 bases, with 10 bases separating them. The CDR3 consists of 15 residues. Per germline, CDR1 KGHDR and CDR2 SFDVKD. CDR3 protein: CATSLGGTNTGELFF. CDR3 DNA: TGTGCCACCAGTTTAGGGGGTACGAACACCGGGGAGCTGTTTTTT.

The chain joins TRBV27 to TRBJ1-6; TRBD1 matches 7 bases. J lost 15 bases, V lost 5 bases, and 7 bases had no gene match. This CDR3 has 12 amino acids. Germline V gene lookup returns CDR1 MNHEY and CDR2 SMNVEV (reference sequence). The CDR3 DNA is TGTGCCAGCAGTGTAAACAGGGGCCTCCTCCACTTT. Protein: CASSVNRGLLHF.

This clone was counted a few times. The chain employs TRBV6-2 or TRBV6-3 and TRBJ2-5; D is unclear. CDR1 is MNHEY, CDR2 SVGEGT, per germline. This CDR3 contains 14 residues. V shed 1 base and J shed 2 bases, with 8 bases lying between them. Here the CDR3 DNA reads TGTGCCAGCAGTTACTTTCCGTTTCAAGAGACCCAGTACTTC. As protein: CASSYFPFQETQYF.

In nucleotides, the CDR3 is TGTGCCAGCAGCCACACCGTAGCGGGAGGGCACACCGGGGAGCTGTTTTTT. It translates to CASSHTVAGGHTGELFF. The chain employs TRBV4-2 and TRBJ2-2; 11 bases agree with TRBD2. Trimming at V came to 3 bases and at J to 3 bases, leaving 6 bases not matched to a gene. Germline V CDR1 and CDR2: LGHNA, YNFKEQ. The CDR3 totals 17 residues.

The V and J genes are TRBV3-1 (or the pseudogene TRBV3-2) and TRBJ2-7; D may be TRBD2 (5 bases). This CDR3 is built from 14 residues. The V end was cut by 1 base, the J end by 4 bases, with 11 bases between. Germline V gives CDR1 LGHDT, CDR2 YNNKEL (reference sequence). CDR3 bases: TGTGCCAGCAGCCAAGGGGGTGAGGGTTACGAGCAGTACTTC. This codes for CASSQGGEGYEQYF.

The CDR3 protein is CASRRTVGHEQYF. The CDR3 nucleotides read TGTGCCAGCAGGAGGACAGTTGGCCACGAGCAGTACTTC. V gene TRBV2 combines with J gene TRBJ2-7; maybe TRBD1 (6 bases). The CDR3 extends over 13 amino acids. Deletions cut 6 bases from V and 5 bases from J, with 14 bases between. CDR1 and CDR2 from the germline V gene are SNHLY and FYNNEI.

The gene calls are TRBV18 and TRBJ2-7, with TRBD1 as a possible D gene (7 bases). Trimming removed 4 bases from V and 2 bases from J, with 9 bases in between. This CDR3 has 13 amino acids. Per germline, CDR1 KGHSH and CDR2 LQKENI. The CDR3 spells CASSRGTAYEQYF. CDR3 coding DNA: TGTGCCAGCTCACGCGGGACAGCCTACGAGCAGTACTTC.

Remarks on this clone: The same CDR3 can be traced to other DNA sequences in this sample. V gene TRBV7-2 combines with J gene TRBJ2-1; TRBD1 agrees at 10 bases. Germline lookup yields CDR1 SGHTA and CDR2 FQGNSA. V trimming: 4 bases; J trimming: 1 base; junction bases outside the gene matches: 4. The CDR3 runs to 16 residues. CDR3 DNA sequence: TGTGCCAGCAGCTCCCGGACAGGGGGTTCCTACAATGAGCAGTTCTTC. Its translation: CASSSRTGGSYNEQFF.

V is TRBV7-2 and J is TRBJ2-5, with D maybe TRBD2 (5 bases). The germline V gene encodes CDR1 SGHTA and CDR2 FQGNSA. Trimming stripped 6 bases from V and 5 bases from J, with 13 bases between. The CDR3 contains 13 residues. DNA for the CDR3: TGTGCCAGCAGTCAGACGAGGGTTGAGACCCAGTACTTC. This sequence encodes CASSQTRVETQYF.

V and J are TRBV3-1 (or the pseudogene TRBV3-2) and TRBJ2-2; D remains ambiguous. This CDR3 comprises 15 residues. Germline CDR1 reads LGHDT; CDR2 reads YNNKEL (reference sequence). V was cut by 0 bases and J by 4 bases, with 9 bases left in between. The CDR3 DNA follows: TGTGCCAGCAGCCAAGAGAGACACCGCACCGGGGAGCTGTTTTTT. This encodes CASSQERHRTGELFF.

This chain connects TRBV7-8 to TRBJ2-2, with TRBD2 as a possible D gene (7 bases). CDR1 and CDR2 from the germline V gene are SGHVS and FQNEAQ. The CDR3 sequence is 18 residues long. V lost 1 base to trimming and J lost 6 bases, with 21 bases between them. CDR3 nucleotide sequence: TGTGCCAGCAGCTTAGTCCACCCCCTACAGGGAGGGGCCGGGGAGCTGTTTTTT. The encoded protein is CASSLVHPLQGGAGELFF.

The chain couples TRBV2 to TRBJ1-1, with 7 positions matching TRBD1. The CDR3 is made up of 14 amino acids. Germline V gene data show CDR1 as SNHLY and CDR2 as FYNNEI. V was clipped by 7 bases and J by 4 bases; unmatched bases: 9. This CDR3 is CASTKSTGATEAFF. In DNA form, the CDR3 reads TGTGCCAGCACTAAGAGCACAGGGGCCACTGAAGCTTTCTTT.

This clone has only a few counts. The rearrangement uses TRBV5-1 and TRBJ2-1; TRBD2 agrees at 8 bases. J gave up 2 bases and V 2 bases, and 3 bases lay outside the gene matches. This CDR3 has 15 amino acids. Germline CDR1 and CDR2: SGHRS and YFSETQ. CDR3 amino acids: CASSLVGGAYNEQFF. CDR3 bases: TGCGCCAGCAGCTTAGTCGGGGGGGCCTACAATGAGCAGTTCTTC.

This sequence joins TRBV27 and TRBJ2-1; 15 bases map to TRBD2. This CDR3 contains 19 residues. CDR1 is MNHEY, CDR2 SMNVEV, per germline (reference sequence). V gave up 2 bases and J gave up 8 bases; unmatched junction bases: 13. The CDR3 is CASSLTLPGLAGGWDEQFF. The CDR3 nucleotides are TGTGCCAGCAGTTTAACCCTCCCGGGACTAGCGGGAGGTTGGGATGAGCAGTTCTTC.

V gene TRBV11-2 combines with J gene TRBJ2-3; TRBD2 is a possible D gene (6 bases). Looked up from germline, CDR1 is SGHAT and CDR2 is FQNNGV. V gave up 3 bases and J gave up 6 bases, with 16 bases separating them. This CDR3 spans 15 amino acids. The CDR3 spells CASSFSGPAGDTQYF. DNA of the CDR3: TGTGCCAGCAGCTTCTCCGGCCCTGCGGGGGATACGCAGTATTTT.

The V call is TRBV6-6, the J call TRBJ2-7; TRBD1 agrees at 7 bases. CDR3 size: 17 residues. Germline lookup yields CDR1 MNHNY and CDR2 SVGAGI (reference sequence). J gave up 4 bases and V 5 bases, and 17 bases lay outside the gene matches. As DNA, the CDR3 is TGTGCCAGCAGTCACAGACCGGGACAGATGCTTTCTTACGAGCAGTACTTC. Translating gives CASSHRPGQMLSYEQYF.

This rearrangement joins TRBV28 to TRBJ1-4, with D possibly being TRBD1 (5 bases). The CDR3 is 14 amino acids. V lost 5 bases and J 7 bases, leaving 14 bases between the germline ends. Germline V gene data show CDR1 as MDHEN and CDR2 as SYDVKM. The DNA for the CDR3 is TGTGCCAGCAGTATTCTTGTCGGGGGTGAAAAACTGTTTTTT. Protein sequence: CASSILVGGEKLFF.

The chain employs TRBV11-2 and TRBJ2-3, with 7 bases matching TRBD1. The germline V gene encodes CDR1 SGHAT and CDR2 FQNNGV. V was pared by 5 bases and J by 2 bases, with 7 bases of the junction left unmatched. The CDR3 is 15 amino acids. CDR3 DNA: TGTGCCAGCAGCCCAACCGGGACAGTCACAGATACGCAGTATTTT. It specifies CASSPTGTVTDTQYF.

This CDR3 is CASSRGAGGEETQYF. The DNA for the CDR3 is TGTGCCAGCAGTCGGGGAGCGGGAGGGGAAGAGACCCAGTACTTC. The chain employs TRBV7-2 and TRBJ2-5; TRBD2 matches at 10 bases. The CDR3 contains 15 residues. The V and J ends lost 6 bases and 3 bases, in that order; junction bases with no gene match: 7. The germline V gene has CDR1 SGHTA and CDR2 FQGNSA.

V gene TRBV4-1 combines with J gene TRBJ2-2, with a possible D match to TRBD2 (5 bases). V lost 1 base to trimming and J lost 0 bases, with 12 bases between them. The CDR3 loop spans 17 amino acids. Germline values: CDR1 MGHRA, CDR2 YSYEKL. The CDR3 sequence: CASSQGLRDSNTGELFF. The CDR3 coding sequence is TGCGCCAGCAGCCAAGGATTACGGGATTCGAACACCGGGGAGCTGTTTTTT.

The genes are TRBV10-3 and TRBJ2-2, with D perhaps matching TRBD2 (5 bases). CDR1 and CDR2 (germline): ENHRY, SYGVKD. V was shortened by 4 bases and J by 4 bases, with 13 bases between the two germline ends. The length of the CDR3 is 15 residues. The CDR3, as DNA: TGTGCCATCAGTGCGGGGAGCCACAGCACCGGGGAGCTGTTTTTT. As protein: CAISAGSHSTGELFF.

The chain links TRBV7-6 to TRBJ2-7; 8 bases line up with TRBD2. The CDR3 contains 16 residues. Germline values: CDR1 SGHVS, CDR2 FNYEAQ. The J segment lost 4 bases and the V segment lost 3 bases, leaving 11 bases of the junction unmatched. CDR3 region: CASSFGGGTVAYEQYF. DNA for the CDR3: TGTGCCAGCAGCTTCGGGGGGGGTACCGTTGCTTACGAGCAGTACTTC.

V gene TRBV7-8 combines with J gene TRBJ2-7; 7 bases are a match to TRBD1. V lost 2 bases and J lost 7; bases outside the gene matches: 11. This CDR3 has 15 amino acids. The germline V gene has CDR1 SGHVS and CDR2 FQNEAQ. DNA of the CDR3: TGTGCCAGCAGCTTATTTCGGGACAGTCCGGCGGAGCAGTACTTC. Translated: CASSLFRDSPAEQYF.

This CDR3 reads CASGGQVTYEQYF. CDR3 DNA sequence: TGTGCCAGCGGGGGACAGGTGACCTACGAGCAGTACTTC. This chain uses TRBV3-1 (or the pseudogene TRBV3-2) with TRBJ2-7; 8 bases match TRBD1. Unmatched junction bases numbered 5, after V lost 8 bases and J lost 2 bases. This CDR3 has 13 amino acids. Germline loops: CDR1 LGHDT, CDR2 YNNKEL (reference sequence).

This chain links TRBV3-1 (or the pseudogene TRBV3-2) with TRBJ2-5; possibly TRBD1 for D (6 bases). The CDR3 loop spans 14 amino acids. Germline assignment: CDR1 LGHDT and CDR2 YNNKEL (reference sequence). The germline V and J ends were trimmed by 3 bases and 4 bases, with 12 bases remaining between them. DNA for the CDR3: TGTGCCAGCAGCCAGCCAGGGGTGAGAGAGACCCAGTACTTC. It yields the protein CASSQPGVRETQYF.

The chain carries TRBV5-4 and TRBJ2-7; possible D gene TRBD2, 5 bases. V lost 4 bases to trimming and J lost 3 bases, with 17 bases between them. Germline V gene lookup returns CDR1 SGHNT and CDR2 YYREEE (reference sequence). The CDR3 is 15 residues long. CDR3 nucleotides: TGTGCCAGCAGCACCTCGTCGGGGAGCCTCTACGAGCAGTACTTC. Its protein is CASSTSSGSLYEQYF.